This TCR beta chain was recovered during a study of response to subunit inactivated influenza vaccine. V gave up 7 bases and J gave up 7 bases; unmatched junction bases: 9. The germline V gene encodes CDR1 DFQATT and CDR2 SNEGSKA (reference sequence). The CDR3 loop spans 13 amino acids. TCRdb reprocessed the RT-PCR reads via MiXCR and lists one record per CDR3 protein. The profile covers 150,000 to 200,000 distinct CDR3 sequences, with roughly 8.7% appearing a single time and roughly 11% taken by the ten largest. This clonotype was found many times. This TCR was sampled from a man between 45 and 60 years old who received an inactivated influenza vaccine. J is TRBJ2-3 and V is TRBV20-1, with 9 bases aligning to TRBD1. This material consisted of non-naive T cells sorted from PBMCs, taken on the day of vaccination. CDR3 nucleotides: TGCAGTGAACCCGGGACAGGGACGAATACGCAGTATTTT. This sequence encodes CSEPGTGTNTQYF.